Listed here are 18 T cell receptor beta chains from one sample, sequenced in a study of shared clonotypes between healthy human individuals. Libraries were prepared by immunoSEQ multiplex PCR; TCRdb keeps only in-frame clonotypes and omits some of them. The table has 500,000 or so clones, roughly 95% seen once. Sequences were obtained from naive CD4+ T cells sorted from blood. Subset given: CD45RA+ positively selected. These receptors were collected from a woman in her 30s in good health.

This chain connects TRBV7-9 to TRBJ2-5; TRBD1 might be the D (5 bases). The CDR3 extends over 17 amino acids. Germline V CDR1 and CDR2: SEHNR, FQNEAQ (reference sequence). Trimming removed 0 bases at V and 4 bases at J, with 18 bases between. The CDR3 protein is CASSLALSYTGVETQYF. CDR3 DNA: TGTGCCAGCAGCTTAGCGCTCTCCTACACAGGAGTAGAGACCCAGTACTTC.

This chain links TRBV27 with TRBJ1-4; the match to TRBD1 covers 8 bases. Germline assignment: CDR1 MNHEY and CDR2 SMNVEV (reference sequence). The CDR3 runs 16 residues. Unmatched junction bases numbered 8, after V lost 5 bases and J lost 3 bases. The CDR3 here is CASSPGQGRANEKLFF. The CDR3 nucleotides are TGTGCCAGCAGTCCAGGACAGGGAAGAGCTAATGAAAAACTGTTTTTT. The full variable domain, in which reference TRBV27 and TRBJ1-4 provide the parts outside the CDR3, is EAQVTQNPRYLITVTGKKLTVTCSQNMNHEYMSWYRQDPGLGLRQIYYSMNVEVTDKGDVPEGYKVSRKEKRNFPLILESPSPNQTSLYFCASSPGQGRANEKLFFGSGTQLSVL.

The chain links TRBV28 to TRBJ2-2, with TRBD1 identical over 7 bases. J was trimmed by 9 bases and V by 6 bases; bases with no gene match: 7. Per the germline V gene, CDR1 is MDHEN and CDR2 is SYDVKM. This CDR3 contains 13 residues. As DNA, the CDR3 is TGTGCCAGCAGCCAGAGGGGGCGCCGGGAGCTGTTTTTT. Its protein is CASSQRGRRELFF.

The chain couples TRBV6-5 to TRBJ2-3; unclear D gene. The CDR3 covers 14 residues. V lost 2 bases and J lost 1, with 7 bases in between. Germline CDR1 MNHEY, CDR2 SVGAGI. CDR3 in amino acids: CASSYGLGTDTQYF. CDR3 sequence (DNA): TGTGCCAGCAGTTACGGCTTGGGCACAGATACGCAGTATTTT.

This chain joins TRBV11-2 and TRBJ1-5, with a tentative D call TRBD1 (6 bases). From germline, CDR1 is SGHAT and CDR2 FQNNGV. The CDR3 is made up of 13 amino acids. Trimming shortened V by 5 bases and J by 6 bases, and 11 bases separated the two germline ends. Written as DNA, the CDR3 is TGTGCCAGCAGCCGGACAGAGATTCAGCCCCAGCATTTT. It codes for CASSRTEIQPQHF.

The rearrangement joins TRBV27 to TRBJ2-1; TRBD2 agrees at 7 bases. The CDR3 runs to 15 residues. Germline CDR1 reads MNHEY; CDR2 reads SMNVEV (reference sequence). Trimming cost V 6 bases and J 5 bases; bases outside gene matches: 10. The chain's CDR3 is CASSTGLGNDNEQFF. CDR3 nucleotides: TGTGCCAGCAGCACCGGACTAGGGAACGACAATGAGCAGTTCTTC.

As DNA, the CDR3 is TGTGCCAGCAGCCCCCGGTGGGAACAAGGGGCCAACGTCCTGACTTTC. It specifies CASSPRWEQGANVLTF. The rearrangement joins TRBV7-2 to TRBJ2-6; unclear D gene. V lost 5 bases and J 4 bases, leaving 15 bases between the germline ends. The CDR3 has 16 residues. Germline lookup yields CDR1 SGHTA and CDR2 FQGNSA.

The rearrangement uses TRBV2 and TRBJ2-7; tentative D call: TRBD1 (6 bases). Trimming stripped 5 bases from V and 2 bases from J, with 13 bases between. This CDR3 region has 14 residues. Germline loops: CDR1 SNHLY, CDR2 FYNNEI. The chain's CDR3 is CASSQQGVPYEQYF. The CDR3 DNA sequence: TGTGCCAGCAGTCAACAGGGAGTCCCCTACGAGCAGTACTTC.

The CDR3 loop is CAISESGTGGYEQYF. The CDR3 DNA reads TGTGCCATCAGTGAGTCCGGGACAGGGGGATACGAGCAGTACTTC. This chain links TRBV10-3 with TRBJ2-7; 11 bases map to TRBD1. This CDR3 has 15 amino acids. Germline loops: CDR1 ENHRY, CDR2 SYGVKD. Trimming took 0 bases from V and 4 from J; bases not matched to a gene: 2.

The J gene is TRBJ2-3, the V gene TRBV28; TRBD2 matches at 7 bases. V lost 6 bases, J lost 0 bases, and 12 bases stayed unmatched. Per germline, CDR1 MDHEN and CDR2 SYDVKM. The CDR3 runs 17 residues. Here the CDR3 DNA reads TGTGCCAGCAGACCAAACCGGGGTAGCGGGAGCACAGATACGCAGTATTTT. It encodes CASRPNRGSGSTDTQYF.

This clone was seen just once. This rearrangement joins TRBV28 to TRBJ2-5; 12 bases map to TRBD1. The CDR3 length is 12 residues. Looked up from germline, CDR1 is MDHEN and CDR2 is SYDVKM. Germline trimming cut 7 bases from V and 11 bases from J; bases unmatched to any gene: 5. Written as DNA, the CDR3 is TGTGCCAGCACGGGACAGGGGGCAAAGCAGTACTTC. This encodes CASTGQGAKQYF.

The chain uses TRBV11-3 and TRBJ2-3; 12 bases match TRBD2. The CDR3 runs to 15 residues. J lost 3 bases, V lost 5 bases, and 3 bases had no gene match. Germline-derived CDR1 and CDR2 are SGHNT and YENEEA. In DNA, the CDR3 is TGTGCCAGCAGCCGTGGGACTAGCGGGACAGATACGCAGTATTTT. This sequence encodes CASSRGTSGTDTQYF. The whole variable domain, remainder taken from reference TRBV11-3 and TRBJ2-3, is EAGVVQSPRYKIIEKKQPVAFWCNPISGHNTLYWYLQNLGQGPELLIRYENEEAVDDSQLPKDRFSAERLKGVDSTLKIQPAELGDSAVYLCASSRGTSGTDTQYFGPGTRLTVL.

V gene TRBV6-1 combines with J gene TRBJ1-2, with a possible D match to TRBD1 (5 bases). The length of the CDR3 is 12 residues. V lost 5 bases, J lost 5 bases, and 9 bases lay in between. The germline V gene has CDR1 MNHNS and CDR2 SASEGT. CDR3 DNA sequence: TGTGCCAGCAGTAGGGACGGTTATGGCTACACCTTC. It yields the protein CASSRDGYGYTF.

In its sample, this clone was seen once. Here the CDR3 DNA reads TGTGCCAGCAGCTTACGGGACAGGGGCTACGAGCAGTACTTC. It encodes CASSLRDRGYEQYF. V gene TRBV11-1 combines with J gene TRBJ2-7, with 10 bases lining up with TRBD1. CDR3 length: 14 amino acids. Trimming took 2 bases from V and 3 from J; bases not matched to a gene: 1. CDR1 SGHAT and CDR2 FQDESV come from the germline V gene (reference sequence).

This chain uses TRBV5-6 with TRBJ2-2; the D gene is possibly TRBD1 (6 bases). CDR1 and CDR2 (germline): SGHDT, YYEEEE. The V gene lost 0 bases and the J gene lost 4 bases, with 13 bases spanning the gap. This CDR3 is built from 16 residues. CDR3 bases: TGTGCCAGCAGCTTGGTGGCCACAGGGTCCACCGGGGAGCTGTTTTTT. Its protein is CASSLVATGSTGELFF. The entire variable domain, with the rest obtained from reference TRBV5-6 and TRBJ2-2, is as follows: DAGVTQSPTHLIKTRGQQVTLRCSPKSGHDTVSWYQQALGQGPQFIFQYYEEEERQRGNFPDRFSGHQFPNYSSELNVNALLLGDSALYLCASSLVATGSTGELFFGEGSRLTVL.

The chain carries TRBV7-8 and TRBJ2-1; no definite D call. The V end lost 4 bases, the J end lost 4 bases, and 11 bases lay between the germline ends. The germline V gene encodes CDR1 SGHVS and CDR2 FQNEAQ. The CDR3 has 14 residues. The DNA of the CDR3 is TGTGCCAGCAGCTCCCGATATGCTTACAATGAGCAGTTCTTC. Translation: CASSSRYAYNEQFF. The variable domain in full, completed from reference TRBV7-8 and TRBJ2-1, reads GAGVSQSPRYKVAKRGQDVALRCDPISGHVSLFWYQQALGQGPEFLTYFQNEAQLDKSGLPSDRFFAERPEGSVSTLKIQRTQQEDSAVYLCASSSRYAYNEQFFGPGTRLTVL.

This chain links TRBV10-2 with TRBJ1-1; no clear D gene. The CDR3 spans 12 residues. The ends were cut back, 0 bases at V and 1 base at J, with 0 bases in the middle. Germline values: CDR1 WSHSY, CDR2 SAAADI. The CDR3 coding sequence is TGCGCCAGCAGTGAGTCGAACACTGAAGCTTTCTTT. This sequence encodes CASSESNTEAFF.

The chain combines TRBV14 with TRBJ1-1; D is possibly TRBD1 (6 bases). The CDR3 runs to 16 residues. From germline, CDR1 is SGHDN and CDR2 FVKESK. The V end lost 2 bases, the J end lost 2 bases, and 15 bases lay between the germline ends. This CDR3 reads CASSQFPYRANTEAFF. The CDR3 DNA reads as TGTGCCAGCAGCCAATTCCCTTACAGGGCCAACACTGAAGCTTTCTTT.